The rows below give T cell receptor beta chains drawn from one sample of a study of OX40 agonist ivuxolimab in advanced cancers. The table came from immunoSEQ multiplex PCR; TCRdb's copy has only in-frame clones and leaves some out. The table lists just under 20,000 clones, about 70% of them singletons, with 33% in the top ten. Sequencing was performed on CD4+ or CD8+ T cells sorted from blood, taken in a trial of the OX40 agonist ivuxolimab. These receptor sequences come from an adult with an advanced solid tumor such as melanoma, head and neck, liver or kidney cancer. Each CDR3 is given with its conserved first and last residue. Fields, in order: J gene, V gene, D gene, clone size, CDR3 protein, CDR3 DNA. D genes are given only for firm matches. Not all rows give a size; the values are once, few, many and, for expanded clones, a class.

J: TRBJ2-3
V: TRBV2
D: TRBD2
size: .
CDR3: CASSEAGAGSSTDTQYF
DNA: TGTGCCAGCAGTGAAGCTGGAGCGGGGTCCTCCACAGATACGCAGTATTTT

J: TRBJ2-3
V: TRBV15
D: .
size: .
CDR3: CATSRDLDSPTDTQYF
DNA: TGTGCCACCAGCAGAGATCTTGACAGTCCCACAGATACGCAGTATTTT

J: TRBJ2-7
V: TRBV6-5
D: .
size: .
CDR3: CASSYSDAGLEIEQYF
DNA: TGTGCCAGCAGTTACTCGGATGCGGGCCTTGAGATCGAGCAGTACTTC

J: TRBJ2-7
V: TRBV7-9
D: .
size: .
CDR3: CASSSDSNEQYF
DNA: TGTGCCAGCAGCTCGGACAGTAACGAGCAGTACTTC

J: TRBJ1-4
V: TRBV6-5
D: .
size: .
CDR3: CASSPFGGANEKLFF
DNA: TGTGCCAGCAGTCCCTTCGGAGGGGCTAATGAAAAACTGTTTTTT

J: TRBJ1-2
V: TRBV25-1
D: TRBD1
size: .
CDR3: CASSERQGEGYTF
DNA: TGTGCCAGCAGTGAGCGACAGGGTGAGGGCTACACCTTC

J: TRBJ2-7
V: TRBV7-2
D: .
size: .
CDR3: CASSLVSGDYEQYF
DNA: TGTGCCAGCAGCTTAGTTTCAGGCGACTACGAGCAGTACTTC

J: TRBJ2-3
V: TRBV14
D: TRBD2
size: few
CDR3: CASSQTTSGGADTQYF
DNA: TGTGCCAGCAGCCAAACCACTAGCGGGGGAGCGGATACGCAGTATTTT

J: TRBJ2-3
V: TRBV7-9
D: TRBD2
size: .
CDR3: CASSLPGGPGDTQYF
DNA: TGTGCCAGCAGCTTACCGGGAGGGCCTGGAGATACGCAGTATTTT

J: TRBJ1-2
V: TRBV5-4
D: .
size: .
CDR3: CASSDPLTLLGYTF
DNA: TGTGCCAGCAGTGACCCCTTAACCTTACTTGGCTACACCTTC

J: TRBJ1-2
V: TRBV5-1
D: TRBD1
size: .
CDR3: CASSLGRQGAAYGYTF
DNA: TGCGCCAGCAGCTTGGGTCGACAGGGGGCGGCCTATGGCTACACCTTC

J: TRBJ2-7
V: TRBV5-1
D: .
size: .
CDR3: CASSWGDWPYEQYF
DNA: TGCGCCAGCAGCTGGGGGGACTGGCCCTACGAGCAGTACTTC

J: TRBJ2-7
V: TRBV15
D: .
size: .
CDR3: CATSGERENEQYF
DNA: TGTGCCACCAGCGGCGAACGGGAGAACGAGCAGTACTTC

J: TRBJ2-7
V: TRBV28
D: TRBD2
size: .
CDR3: CASSVGSASGYEQYF
DNA: TGTGCCAGCAGCGTAGGGAGTGCTAGCGGCTACGAGCAGTACTTC

J: TRBJ1-3
V: TRBV5-4
D: .
size: .
CDR3: CASSFSPWAGENTIYF
DNA: TGTGCCAGCAGCTTTTCCCCTTGGGCAGGAGAAAACACCATATATTTT

J: TRBJ2-3
V: TRBV2
D: .
size: .
CDR3: CASLAQGTDTQYF
DNA: TGTGCCAGCTTAGCCCAGGGCACAGATACGCAGTATTTT

J: TRBJ2-7
V: TRBV5-1
D: .
size: few
CDR3: CASSSESSYEQYF
DNA: TGCGCCAGCAGTTCAGAGAGCTCCTACGAGCAGTACTTC

J: TRBJ2-6
V: TRBV6-5
D: .
size: .
CDR3: CATTTGTGANVLTF
DNA: TGTGCCACGACCACTGGGACTGGGGCCAACGTCCTGACTTTC

J: TRBJ2-1
V: TRBV7-9
D: .
size: .
CDR3: CASSPPYGSSYNEQFF
DNA: TGTGCCAGCAGTCCGCCTTACGGGAGCTCCTACAATGAGCAGTTCTTC

J: TRBJ2-2
V: TRBV27
D: .
size: few
CDR3: CASSFGPITGELFF
DNA: TGTGCCAGCAGTTTCGGTCCAATCACCGGGGAGCTGTTTTTT

J: TRBJ2-3
V: TRBV4-3
D: .
size: .
CDR3: CASSQGGTSTDTQYF
DNA: TGCGCCAGCAGCCAAGGGGGAACTAGCACAGATACGCAGTATTTT

J: TRBJ1-6
V: TRBV4-1
D: .
size: few
CDR3: CASSQETTPPLHF
DNA: TGCGCCAGCAGCCAAGAAACTACCCCACCCCTCCACTTT

J: TRBJ1-2
V: TRBV7-8
D: TRBD1
size: .
CDR3: CASSLVGRGGYGYTF
DNA: TGTGCCAGCAGCTTAGTTGGCAGGGGGGGCTATGGCTACACCTTC

J: TRBJ2-5
V: TRBV7-9
D: TRBD1
size: .
CDR3: CASSLPLTGEEETQYF
DNA: TGTGCCAGCAGCTTACCCTTGACAGGGGAGGAAGAGACCCAGTACTTC

J: TRBJ2-7
V: TRBV4-3
D: .
size: .
CDR3: CASSQERPGVIAYEQYF
DNA: TGCGCCAGCAGCCAAGAACGACCAGGGGTTATAGCCTACGAGCAGTACTTC

J: TRBJ2-7
V: TRBV15
D: .
size: once
CDR3: CATSSIIAYSGEQYF
DNA: TGTGCCACCAGCAGCATTATAGCTTATTCGGGAGAGCAGTACTTC

J: TRBJ2-3
V: TRBV13
D: TRBD2
size: .
CDR3: CASSTADGRAERPHTDTQYF
DNA: TGTGCCAGCAGCACCGCGGACGGGAGGGCCGAGAGACCGCACACAGATACGCAGTATTTT

J: TRBJ2-3
V: TRBV9
D: .
size: .
CDR3: CASTLGRGTDTQYF
DNA: TGTGCCAGCACCTTGGGGCGGGGCACAGATACGCAGTATTTT

J: TRBJ1-1
V: TRBV7-9
D: .
size: .
CDR3: CASSEQGTEAFF
DNA: TGTGCCAGCAGTGAACAGGGAACTGAAGCTTTCTTT

J: TRBJ2-7
V: TRBV4-2
D: TRBD1
size: .
CDR3: CASSQAGTGGSYEQYF
DNA: TGTGCCAGCAGCCAGGCCGGGACAGGGGGCTCGTACGAGCAGTACTTC

J: TRBJ1-1
V: TRBV7-3
D: .
size: .
CDR3: CASSLTPGMNTEAFF
DNA: TGTGCCAGCAGCTTAACCCCGGGGATGAACACTGAAGCTTTCTTT

J: TRBJ1-1
V: TRBV7-9
D: .
size: .
CDR3: CASSLLSGTNTEAFF
DNA: TGTGCCAGCAGCCTCCTCTCGGGGACCAACACTGAAGCTTTCTTT

J: TRBJ2-7
V: TRBV19
D: .
size: .
CDR3: CASSPRDNSYEQYF
DNA: TGTGCCAGTAGTCCCCGGGACAACTCCTACGAGCAGTACTTC

J: TRBJ2-1
V: TRBV6-4
D: .
size: .
CDR3: CASSGSPVAYNEQFF
DNA: TGTGCCAGCAGTGGATCACCAGTAGCCTACAATGAGCAGTTCTTC

J: TRBJ2-1
V: TRBV6-5
D: .
size: .
CDR3: CASSYGDPSSYNEQFF
DNA: TGTGCCAGCAGTTACGGGGACCCGAGCTCCTACAATGAGCAGTTCTTC

J: TRBJ1-1
V: TRBV7-9
D: TRBD1
size: .
CDR3: CASSVVQGPNTEAFF
DNA: TGTGCCAGCAGCGTCGTACAGGGGCCGAACACTGAAGCTTTCTTT

J: TRBJ2-1
V: TRBV30
D: .
size: .
CDR3: CAWSWDSLYNEQFF
DNA: TGTGCCTGGAGTTGGGACTCCCTCTACAATGAGCAGTTCTTC

J: TRBJ2-3
V: TRBV10-2
D: TRBD2
size: .
CDR3: CASSDVGLGSDTQYF
DNA: TGCGCCAGCAGTGATGTAGGACTAGGATCAGATACGCAGTATTTT

J: TRBJ1-5
V: TRBV20-1
D: .
size: .
CDR3: CSARVGWPQHF
DNA: TGCAGTGCTAGAGTTGGGTGGCCCCAGCATTTT

J: TRBJ2-1
V: TRBV4-2
D: .
size: few
CDR3: CASSQGMGTSFFF
DNA: TGTGCCAGCAGCCAAGGTATGGGGACCAGCTTTTTCTTC

J: TRBJ2-7
V: TRBV18
D: .
size: .
CDR3: CASSLGADSYEQYF
DNA: TGTGCCAGCTCTCTCGGCGCGGACTCCTACGAGCAGTACTTC